This T cell receptor (beta chain) comes out of a study of cytomegalovirus exposure and HLA in healthy donors. Germline CDR1 reads SNHLY; CDR2 reads FYNNEI. The V and J ends lost 6 bases and 0 bases respectively, with 12 bases between them. CDR3 length equals 15 residues. The study ran its PCR with 60 Vbeta and 13 Jbeta primers. Some clones are missing from TCRdb's copy, which holds only in-frame ones; the method was immunoSEQ multiplex PCR. The sample includes about 130,000 clones, 80% of them seen just once. This sequence joins TRBV2 and TRBJ2-1, with TRBD1 as a possible D gene (6 bases). The source material was PBMCs. This sequence originates from a woman aged 40 to 55 in good health and CMV-seronegative. CDR3 loop: CASSTGQSSYNEQFF. The CDR3 DNA is TGTGCCAGCAGCACAGGGCAAAGCTCCTACAATGAGCAGTTCTTC.